The following is a TCR beta chain sequence with its context. What it recognizes is unknown. TCRdb called the reads again in MiXCR, with one record for every CDR3 protein. The sample has approximately 730,000 distinct CDR3 sequences; 25% to 35% are singletons. The V end lost 0 bases, the J end lost 9 bases, and 18 bases lay between the germline ends. The germline CDR1 and CDR2 sequences are DFQATT and SNEGSKA (reference sequence). This CDR3 contains 15 residues. The source of the sample is a study of T cell repertoires in cytomegalovirus infection. The chain joins TRBV20-1 to TRBJ2-1; the D gene is possibly TRBD2 (7 bases). This receptor was obtained from a human donor in good health (CMV status not recorded). Some clones in this sample may be carry-over from other donors' samples. The input for sequencing was cultured CD8+ T cells from PBMCs, taken from culture after CMV antigen stimulation. The CDR3 coding sequence is TGCAGTGCTAGAGATATGGGGGGGCCCGTGGGTGAGCAGTTCTTC. Translation: CSARDMGGPVGEQFF.